This T cell receptor (beta chain) was sequenced in a study of shared clonotypes between healthy human individuals. The germline V gene encodes CDR1 MDHEN and CDR2 SYDVKM. V was cut by 6 bases and J by 4 bases, with 12 bases left in between. The CDR3 length is 13 residues. The assay was immunoSEQ multiplex PCR, and TCRdb's table has in-frame clones only and misses some. The sample lists 2 million to 3 million clones, 90% to 95% occurring once. Study results and limitations: It was the non-shared clonotypes that had lower generation probabilities than clonotypes shared by all four donors. Naive CD4 clonotypes were shared across a few donors at 4% to 5%.

Concerning this clone: Its specificity is not known. The sample carries other DNA sequences with the same CDR3.

V is TRBV28 and J is TRBJ1-2; D gene ambiguous. The TCR comes from a man between 18 and 29 years old in good health. Some clones in this sample may be carry-over from other donors' samples. Material for sequencing was naive CD4+ T cells from PBMCs. Documented subset: CD45RA+ positively selected. This chain's CDR3 is CASSSGRIYGYTF. In nucleotides, the CDR3 is TGTGCCAGCAGCTCCGGGAGGATCTATGGCTACACCTTC.